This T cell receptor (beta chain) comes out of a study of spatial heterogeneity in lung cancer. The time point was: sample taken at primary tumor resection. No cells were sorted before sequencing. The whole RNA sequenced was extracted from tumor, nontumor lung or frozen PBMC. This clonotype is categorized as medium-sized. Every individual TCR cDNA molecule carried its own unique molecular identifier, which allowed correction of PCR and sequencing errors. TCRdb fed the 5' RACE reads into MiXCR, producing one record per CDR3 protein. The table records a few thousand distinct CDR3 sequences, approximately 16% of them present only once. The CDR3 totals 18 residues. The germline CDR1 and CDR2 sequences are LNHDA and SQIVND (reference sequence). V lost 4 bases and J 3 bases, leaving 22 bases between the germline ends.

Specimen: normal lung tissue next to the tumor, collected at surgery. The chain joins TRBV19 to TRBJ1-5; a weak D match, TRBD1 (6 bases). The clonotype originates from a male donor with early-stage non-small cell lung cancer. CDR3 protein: CASSTPLATTGYNQPQHF. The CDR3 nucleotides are TGTGCCAGTAGTACCCCCTTAGCTACTACAGGGTACAATCAGCCCCAGCATTTT.